A selection of T cell receptor beta chains follows, all from one sample in a study of molecular identifiers for immune sequencing clone quantification. TCRdb processed the PCR reads anew with MiXCR; each CDR3 protein has one entry. The table has 490,000 or so distinct CDR3 sequences, roughly 26% seen once. Input material: naive CD8+ T cells from blood, with Jurkat cell RNA spiked in. The receptor set was obtained from a human donor in good health. Some libraries in this study had Jurkat cell RNA spiked in. The CDR3 runs from the conserved cysteine through the conserved F or W. D genes are given only for firm matches. Some rows have no size entry. The others give once, few or many, or a class for an expanded clone.

.	TRBV30	TRBJ2-2	few	CAWSVEAGELFF	TGTGCCTGGAGTGTAGAGGCCGGGGAGCTGTTTTTT
.	TRBV4-1	TRBJ2-7	.	CASSQDTLNYEQYF	TGCGCCAGCAGCCAGGATACGCTAAACTACGAGCAGTACTTC
.	TRBV6-5	TRBJ2-1	few	CASSYTGRGQFF	TGTGCCAGCAGCTATACAGGTCGGGGGCAGTTCTTC
TRBD1	TRBV5-1	TRBJ1-1	many	CASSLGGGGTEAFF	TGCGCCAGCAGCTTAGGAGGGGGCGGGACTGAAGCTTTCTTT
.	TRBV5-6	TRBJ1-6	few	CASSRDNDNNSPLHF	TGTGCCAGCAGCCGGGACAATGACAATAATTCACCCCTCCACTTT
.	TRBV19	TRBJ2-2	.	CASSRGQGHTGELFF	TGTGCCAGTAGTAGAGGGCAGGGGCACACCGGGGAGCTGTTTTTT
TRBD1	TRBV7-9	TRBJ2-7	.	CASHPGTGRYEQYF	TGTGCCAGCCACCCCGGGACAGGGAGGTACGAGCAGTACTTC
.	TRBV12-3/TRBV12-4	TRBJ2-5	few	CASSLGAKETQYF	TGTGCCAGCAGTTTAGGGGCCAAGGAGACCCAGTACTTC
.	TRBV27	TRBJ1-1	.	CASSMLQGKAFF	TGTGCCAGCAGTATGCTCCAGGGGAAAGCTTTCTTT
.	TRBV15	TRBJ2-5	.	CATSRSLPVAQYF	TGTGCCACCAGCAGGTCCCTGCCAGTCGCCCAGTACTTC
TRBD2	TRBV2	TRBJ2-3	.	CASNTLAGDTDTQYF	TGTGCCAGCAACACACTAGCGGGGGACACAGATACGCAGTATTTT
TRBD1	TRBV4-2	TRBJ1-4	.	CASSQARQGNLFF	TGTGCCAGCAGCCAAGCCCGACAGGGAAATCTGTTTTTT
.	TRBV12-3/TRBV12-4	TRBJ1-2	few	CASSLELLGYTF	TGTGCCAGCAGTTTAGAACTCCTTGGCTACACCTTC
.	TRBV12-3/TRBV12-4	TRBJ2-3	few	CASSWDGRTDTQYF	TGTGCCAGCAGTTGGGACGGGCGCACAGATACGCAGTATTTT
.	TRBV5-7	TRBJ1-5	few	CASSEKGQQPQHF	TGTGCCAGCAGTGAGAAGGGACAACAGCCCCAGCATTTT
TRBD1	TRBV6-5	TRBJ1-1	many	CAARTGEYAEAFF	TGTGCCGCTCGCACAGGGGAATATGCTGAAGCTTTCTTT
.	TRBV10-2	TRBJ2-7	.	CASSEDFPYEQYF	TGCGCCAGCAGTGAGGACTTTCCCTACGAGCAGTACTTC
.	TRBV12-3/TRBV12-4	TRBJ2-5	many	CASTPLLGEETQYF	TGTGCCAGCACCCCGTTACTAGGGGAAGAGACCCAGTACTTC
.	TRBV3-1	TRBJ2-3	.	CASSQEVAAVGTDTQYF	TGTGCCAGCAGCCAAGAGGTGGCGGCGGTAGGCACAGATACGCAGTATTTT
.	TRBV7-9	TRBJ2-3	many	CASSHRQDATDTQYF	TGTGCCAGCAGCCATAGACAGGATGCCACAGATACGCAGTATTTT
TRBD2	TRBV2	TRBJ2-1	few	CAITSGTYNEQFF	TGTGCCATAACTAGCGGGACCTACAATGAGCAGTTCTTC
TRBD2	TRBV6-2/TRBV6-3	TRBJ2-3	.	CASSEAGYTDTQYF	TGTGCCAGCAGTGAAGCGGGGTACACAGATACGCAGTATTTT
TRBD1	TRBV12-3/TRBV12-4	TRBJ1-2	.	CASSLGGRGSDVLNYGYTF	TGTGCCAGCAGTTTAGGCGGCAGGGGGTCAGACGTATTAAACTATGGCTACACCTTC
TRBD1	TRBV6-1	TRBJ1-1	few	CASSGGQTEAFF	TGTGCCAGCAGTGGGGGACAGACAGAAGCTTTCTTT
TRBD2	TRBV6-5	TRBJ2-7	many	CASSLRTSGSFEQYF	TGTGCCAGCAGTCTGCGGACTAGCGGGAGCTTCGAGCAGTACTTC
.	TRBV19	TRBJ1-1	few	CASSIGSRGFGTEAFF	TGTGCCAGTAGTATAGGTAGCAGGGGTTTCGGAACTGAAGCTTTCTTT
.	TRBV7-6	TRBJ2-3	.	CASSTHSGALPYTDTQYF	TGTGCCAGCAGCACTCACTCAGGGGCTCTACCATACACAGATACGCAGTATTTT
.	TRBV2	TRBJ2-2	many	CASSFPLGSETGELFF	TGTGCCAGCAGTTTCCCCTTGGGCAGCGAAACCGGGGAGCTGTTTTTT
.	TRBV20-1	TRBJ1-1	.	CSARTDWGNTEAFF	TGCAGTGCTAGGACTGACTGGGGGAACACTGAAGCTTTCTTT
.	TRBV9	TRBJ2-2	.	CASSVDGQNTGELFF	TGTGCCAGCAGCGTAGACGGACAGAACACCGGGGAGCTGTTTTTT
.	TRBV30	TRBJ2-5	.	CAWSVLSGLETQYF	TGTGCCTGGAGTGTCTTATCAGGGTTAGAGACCCAGTACTTC
.	TRBV4-3	TRBJ1-3	.	CASSQQGNSGNTIYF	TGCGCCAGCAGCCAACAGGGGAACTCTGGAAACACCATATATTTT
.	TRBV6-1	TRBJ1-5	many	CASSERGNSNQPQHF	TGTGCCAGCAGTGAGAGGGGGAATAGCAATCAGCCCCAGCATTTT
.	TRBV21-1	TRBJ1-1	.	CASSKAMRRGRTEAFF	TGTGCCAGCAGCAAAGCTATGCGAAGGGGTCGGACTGAAGCTTTCTTT
TRBD2	TRBV13	TRBJ2-7	few	CASSLALAGSYEQYF	TGTGCCAGCAGCTTAGCACTAGCGGGATCCTACGAGCAGTACTTC
.	TRBV20-1	TRBJ2-3	.	CSAYPSDRELTDTQYF	TGCAGTGCTTACCCCTCAGACCGGGAGCTCACAGATACGCAGTATTTT
TRBD1	TRBV12-3/TRBV12-4	TRBJ2-7	few	CASSWTGGGEQYF	TGTGCCAGCAGTTGGACAGGGGGCGGCGAGCAGTACTTC
TRBD1	TRBV27	TRBJ1-2	few	CASSNPTGGFYGYTF	TGTGCCAGCAGTAACCCGACAGGGGGTTTCTATGGCTACACCTTC
TRBD1	TRBV6-6	TRBJ2-7	few	CASSYSRDRGQYEQYF	TGTGCCAGCAGTTACTCCCGGGACAGGGGGCAGTACGAGCAGTACTTC